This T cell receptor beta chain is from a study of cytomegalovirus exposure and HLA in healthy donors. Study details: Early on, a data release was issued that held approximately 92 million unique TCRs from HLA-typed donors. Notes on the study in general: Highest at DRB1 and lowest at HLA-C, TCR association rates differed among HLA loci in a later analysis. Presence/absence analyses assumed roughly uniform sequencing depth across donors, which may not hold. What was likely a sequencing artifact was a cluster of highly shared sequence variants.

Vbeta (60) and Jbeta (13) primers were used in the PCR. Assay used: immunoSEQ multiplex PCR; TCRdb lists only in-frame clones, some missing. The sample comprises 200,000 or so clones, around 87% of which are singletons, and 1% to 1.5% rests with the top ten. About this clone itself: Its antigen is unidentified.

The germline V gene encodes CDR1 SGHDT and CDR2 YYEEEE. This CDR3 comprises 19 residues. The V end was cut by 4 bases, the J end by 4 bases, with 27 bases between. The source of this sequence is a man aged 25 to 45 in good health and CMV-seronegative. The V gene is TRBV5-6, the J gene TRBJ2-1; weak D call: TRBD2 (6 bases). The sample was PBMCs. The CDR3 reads CASSLYQSRTEGWYNEQFF. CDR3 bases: TGTGCCAGCAGCCTATACCAAAGCCGGACGGAGGGGTGGTACAATGAGCAGTTCTTC.